One sample yielded the 29 T cell receptor beta chains listed below, sequenced in a study of blood T cell repertoires in COVID-19. Some clones are missing from TCRdb's copy, which holds only in-frame ones; the method was immunoSEQ multiplex PCR. The data contain about 150,000 clones, approximately 85% of them singletons. Sequencing input: peripheral blood. Source of these receptors: a woman aged 55-70 years with COVID-19, enrolled during active disease.

J is TRBJ1-1 and V is TRBV27; D ambiguous. Trimming removed 6 bases from V and 0 bases from J, with 20 bases in between. Germline V gives CDR1 MNHEY, CDR2 SMNVEV (reference sequence). The CDR3 sequence is 17 residues long. CDR3 protein: CASRRTSNYFMNTEAFF. As DNA, the CDR3 is TGTGCCAGCAGGCGAACCTCGAATTATTTCATGAACACTGAAGCTTTCTTT.

V is TRBV10-3 and J is TRBJ2-5; 8 positions match TRBD1. Germline V CDR1 and CDR2: ENHRY, SYGVKD. V shed 6 bases, J shed 5 bases, and the junction held 11 bases outside the gene matches. The CDR3 contains 15 residues. CDR3 region: CAIRATQGEVETQYF. Here the CDR3 DNA reads TGTGCCATCAGGGCGACACAGGGGGAGGTGGAGACCCAGTACTTC.

The chain joins TRBV27 to TRBJ1-4, with a weak D call TRBD1 (6 bases). The CDR3 spans 15 residues. CDR1 MNHEY and CDR2 SMNVEV come from the germline V gene (reference sequence). The V gene lost 2 bases and the J gene lost 2 bases, with 9 bases spanning the gap. CDR3 coding DNA: TGTGCCAGCAGTTTAACAGGGTGGACTAATGAAAAACTGTTTTTT. Translation: CASSLTGWTNEKLFF.

The chain has TRBV7-6 and TRBJ2-7, with a tentative D call TRBD1 (7 bases). CDR3 length: 17 residues. Trimming shortened V by 3 bases and J by 4 bases, and 22 bases separated the two germline ends. Germline loops: CDR1 SGHVS, CDR2 FNYEAQ. CDR3 protein: CASSFGGTAHGSYEQYF. DNA for the CDR3: TGTGCCAGCAGCTTTGGCGGGACAGCCCATGGGTCATACGAGCAGTACTTC.

In regard to this clone: At one of its ends the junction is not consistent with the germline gene, which may arise from a read error. The rearrangement joins TRBV5-1 to TRBJ2-2, with TRBD1 as a possible D gene (5 bases). Germline CDR1 and CDR2: SGHRS and YFSETQ. The CDR3 runs to 15 residues. The CDR3 DNA is TGCGCCAGCAGGTTGGGGCAGGGCTCGGCCGGGGAGCTGTTTTTT. Translation gives CASRLGQGSAGELFF.

This CDR3 reads CATSDSASGGASTDTQYF. As DNA, the CDR3 is TGTGCCACCAGTGATTCGGCTAGCGGGGGGGCAAGCACAGATACGCAGTATTTT. The chain joins TRBV24-1 to TRBJ2-3; 12 bases are a match to TRBD2. This CDR3 is built from 18 residues. V lost 2 bases and J lost 0; bases outside the gene matches: 5. Per the germline V gene, CDR1 is KGHDR and CDR2 is SFDVKD.

This chain uses TRBV7-2 with TRBJ2-1; TRBD2 aligns across 14 bases. V trimming: 4 bases; J trimming: 8 bases; junction bases outside the gene matches: 1. CDR1 SGHTA and CDR2 FQGNSA come from the germline V gene. The CDR3 has 14 residues. The CDR3 DNA reads as TGTGCCAGCAGCTCGACTAGCGGGAGGGATGAGCAGTTCTTC. Residues: CASSSTSGRDEQFF.

V is TRBV9 and J is TRBJ2-5; D not certain. Germline CDR1 is SGDLS and CDR2 is YYNGEE. The CDR3 length is 13 residues. V lost 0 bases and J 7 bases, leaving 10 bases between the germline ends. Here the CDR3 reads CASSVVSTGTQYF. The CDR3 DNA is TGTGCCAGCAGCGTAGTTTCCACCGGGACCCAGTACTTC.

The CDR3 DNA reads as TGTGCCAGCAGCTCGACAGGGGAGGGCACAGATACGCAGTATTTT. As protein: CASSSTGEGTDTQYF. This chain uses TRBV7-3 with TRBJ2-3; 8 bases fit TRBD1. With 4 bases clipped from V and 1 base from J, the junction kept 4 bases outside the gene matches. Germline V gives CDR1 SGHTA, CDR2 FQGTGA. The CDR3 totals 15 residues.

Details on this clone: Germline and junction disagree at one end, which may indicate a read error. This chain joins TRBV7-9 and TRBJ1-1; D might be TRBD1 (5 bases). Germline V lookup: CDR1 SEHNR, CDR2 FQNEAQ (reference sequence). CDR3 length: 15 residues. CDR3 in DNA: TGTGCCAGCAGCCCAGGTGGGGCTCTGAACACTGAAGTTTTCTTT. As protein: CASSPGGALNTEVFF. Full variable domain (outside the CDR3, taken from reference TRBV7-9 and TRBJ1-1): DTGVSQNPRHKITKRGQNVTFRCDPISEHNRLYWYRQTLGQGPEFLTYFQNEAQLEKSRLLSDRFSAERPKGSFSTLEIQRTEQGDSAMYLCASSPGGALNTEVFFGQGTRLTVV.

The gene calls are TRBV11-1 and TRBJ1-1; the match to TRBD1 covers 7 bases. After removal of 1 base from V and 4 bases from J, the junction contained 6 bases not matched to a gene. The CDR3 has 15 amino acids. Germline V gives CDR1 SGHAT, CDR2 FQDESV (reference sequence). The DNA for the CDR3 is TGTGCCAGCAGCTTAGACAGGGGCGCGATCACTGAAGCTTTCTTT. Protein: CASSLDRGAITEAFF.

The chain joins TRBV7-3 to TRBJ2-2; no clear D. Germline V gene lookup returns CDR1 SGHTA and CDR2 FQGTGA. This CDR3 has 12 residues. The germline V and J ends were trimmed by 3 bases and 7 bases, with 6 bases remaining between them. CDR3 region: CASSFYSGELFF. CDR3 coding DNA: TGTGCCAGCAGCTTTTATAGCGGGGAGCTGTTTTTT.

DNA for the CDR3: TGCGCCAGCGGGGCGGCGGGGGGGCCCACCGGGGAGCTGTTTTTT. This encodes CASGAAGGPTGELFF. The chain uses TRBV4-1 and TRBJ2-2, with 9 bases fitting TRBD2. Per germline, CDR1 MGHRA and CDR2 YSYEKL. The junction had 8 bases not matched to a gene; V was cut back by 8 bases and J by 4 bases. This CDR3 comprises 15 residues.

The V call is TRBV27, the J call TRBJ2-3, with D uncertain. Per germline, CDR1 MNHEY and CDR2 SMNVEV (reference sequence). Trimming stripped 4 bases from V and 0 bases from J, with 11 bases between. The CDR3 totals 15 residues. The CDR3 region is CASSYRTASTDTQYF. Written as DNA, the CDR3 is TGTGCCAGCAGTTACCGCACAGCTAGCACAGATACGCAGTATTTT.

The chain links TRBV3-1 (or the pseudogene TRBV3-2) to TRBJ2-1; TRBD2 aligns across 9 bases. CDR1 is LGHDT, CDR2 YNNKEL, per germline (reference sequence). The length of the CDR3 is 17 residues. The ends lost 0 bases at V and 0 bases at J; junction bases unmatched: 3. CDR3 region: CASSQEGGGASYNEQFF. The DNA for the CDR3 is TGTGCCAGCAGCCAAGAAGGCGGGGGGGCCTCCTACAATGAGCAGTTCTTC.

The chain recombines TRBV5-1 with TRBJ2-3; D may be TRBD2 (5 bases). V shed 2 bases and J shed 0 bases, with 10 bases lying between them. The germline V gene has CDR1 SGHRS and CDR2 YFSETQ. The CDR3 runs to 15 residues. CDR3 sequence reads: CASSLRGPSTDTQYF. The CDR3 DNA sequence: TGCGCCAGCAGCTTACGGGGTCCTAGCACAGATACGCAGTATTTT.

The chain is built from TRBV5-4 and TRBJ1-2; TRBD1 aligns across 7 bases. V gave up 4 bases and J gave up 6 bases; unmatched junction bases: 12. This CDR3 comprises 15 residues. Germline CDR1 is SGHNT and CDR2 is YYREEE (reference sequence). Here the CDR3 DNA reads TGTGCCAGCAGCCCTACAGACAGGGACGGGGATGGCTACACCTTC. It encodes CASSPTDRDGDGYTF.

The rearrangement links TRBV6-5 to TRBJ2-5, with D hard to call. Germline assignment: CDR1 MNHEY and CDR2 SVGAGI. The CDR3 runs to 16 residues. Deletions cut 2 bases from V and 2 bases from J, with 15 bases between. CDR3 in DNA: TGTGCCAGCAGTTACGGCTCAGTTTTTATGCAAGAGACCCAGTACTTC. Its protein is CASSYGSVFMQETQYF.

The J gene is TRBJ1-2, the V gene TRBV29-1; 9 nucleotides line up with TRBD1. Germline V gene data show CDR1 as SQVTM and CDR2 as ANQGSEA. The J segment lost 3 bases and the V segment lost 5 bases, leaving 10 bases of the junction unmatched. The CDR3 consists of 15 residues. The CDR3, as DNA: TGCAGCGTTAAGAGGAGACAGGGGGTGGACTATGGCTACACCTTC. Protein sequence: CSVKRRQGVDYGYTF.

V gene TRBV5-5 combines with J gene TRBJ2-3; D possibly corresponds to TRBD1 (6 bases). The V and J ends lost 0 bases and 2 bases respectively, with 19 bases between them. This CDR3 spans 18 amino acids. Germline V gene sequence: CDR1 SGHKS, CDR2 YYEKEE (reference sequence). CDR3 bases: TGTGCCAGCAGCTTGGAGGGGGTATCCCTCCACTACACAGATACGCAGTATTTT. Translation gives CASSLEGVSLHYTDTQYF.

The CDR3 region is CASSYHRTGLTGELFF. The CDR3, as DNA: TGTGCCAGCAGTTACCATCGGACAGGGCTCACCGGGGAGCTGTTTTTT. The chain uses TRBV6-5 and TRBJ2-2, with 8 bases fitting TRBD1. There are 16 residues in the CDR3. Germline CDR1 is MNHEY and CDR2 is SVGAGI. V shed 2 bases and J 4 bases; nucleotides not matched to a gene: 6.

The chain uses TRBV27 and TRBJ2-3; the match to TRBD2 covers 9 bases. Germline CDR1 and CDR2: MNHEY and SMNVEV (reference sequence). With V trimmed by 3 bases and J by 5 bases, 12 bases remained unmatched. This CDR3 contains 17 residues. The CDR3 DNA sequence: TGTGCCAGCAGTTTCGGGCGGGGGGGCCGGTATATAGATACGCAGTATTTT. Its protein is CASSFGRGGRYIDTQYF.

The chain joins TRBV5-1 to TRBJ2-1; 12 nucleotides match TRBD2. The CDR3 runs 16 residues. Germline V gene data show CDR1 as SGHRS and CDR2 as YFSETQ. V lost 1 base to trimming and J lost 4 bases; unmatched junction nucleotides: 3. For the CDR3, the DNA is TGCGCCAGCAGCTTGAGGACTAGCGGGGTGTACAATGAGCAGTTCTTC. This translates into CASSLRTSGVYNEQFF.

This chain uses TRBV5-1 with TRBJ2-2; a possible D gene is TRBD1 (6 bases). CDR1 and CDR2 (germline): SGHRS, YFSETQ. This CDR3 spans 16 amino acids. V was shortened by 0 bases and J by 2 bases, with 11 bases between the two germline ends. The CDR3 protein is CASSLGGGLNTGELFF. CDR3 DNA: TGCGCCAGCAGCTTGGGTGGGGGCCTTAACACCGGGGAGCTGTTTTTT.

The chain employs TRBV19 and TRBJ1-2, with D possibly TRBD1 on 6 matching bases. Germline-derived CDR1 and CDR2 are LNHDA and SQIVND (reference sequence). Trimming took off 3 bases at V and 9 bases at J, with 14 bases between the two ends. The CDR3 totals 13 residues. The CDR3, as DNA: TGTGCCAGTAGTATTCGTCAGGGACATCGCTACACCTTC. Protein product: CASSIRQGHRYTF.

This clone has only a few counts. The CDR3 sequence is CASNLREGQGLEQFF. The CDR3 nucleotides are TGTGCCAGCAACCTTAGAGAAGGACAGGGGCTTGAGCAGTTCTTC. The J gene is TRBJ2-1, the V gene TRBV2, with 9 bases fitting TRBD1. The V gene's germline CDR1 is SNHLY and CDR2 FYNNEI. The CDR3 contains 15 residues. V lost 7 bases to trimming and J lost 9 bases; unmatched junction nucleotides: 13.

This rearrangement joins TRBV2 to TRBJ2-7; no definite D call. This CDR3 comprises 9 residues. The ends were cut back, 8 bases at V and 6 bases at J, with 5 bases in the middle. Germline V gives CDR1 SNHLY, CDR2 FYNNEI. CDR3 protein: CASLCEQYF. The CDR3, as DNA: TGTGCCAGCCTTTGCGAGCAGTACTTC. The full variable domain, rest sourced from reference TRBV2 and TRBJ2-7, is EPEVTQTPSHQVTQMGQEVILRCVPISNHLYFYWYRQILGQKVEFLVSFYNNEISEKSEIFDDQFSVERPDGSNFTLKIRSTKLEDSAMYFCASLCEQYFGPGTRLTVT.

The chain joins TRBV7-8 to TRBJ1-1, with D tentatively TRBD1 (5 bases). The CDR3 consists of 13 residues. The V gene's germline CDR1 is SGHVS and CDR2 FQNEAQ. Trimming removed 5 bases at V and 4 bases at J, with 11 bases between. CDR3 protein: CASSLPGSTEAFF. Here the CDR3 DNA reads TGTGCCAGCAGCCTACCAGGGTCCACTGAAGCTTTCTTT.

This clone was observed a handful of times. The rearrangement joins TRBV4-1 to TRBJ1-3; D is uncertain. The ends were cut back, 1 base at V and 4 bases at J, with 11 bases in the middle. The CDR3 is made up of 15 amino acids. Germline lookup yields CDR1 MGHRA and CDR2 YSYEKL. CDR3 residues: CASSQVLAGGNTIYF. The CDR3 DNA reads TGCGCCAGCAGCCAAGTCCTGGCGGGGGGAAACACCATATATTTT.